The T cell receptor (beta chain) described here comes from a study of beta chain features in type 1 diabetes. Regarding this clone: The antigen is undetermined.

Sequencing targeted expressed TCRB transcripts, as all isolated RNA had been reverse transcribed. The method was immunoSEQ multiplex PCR; TCRdb's version includes in-frame clones alone and lacks a portion of them. Counted here are about 650,000 clones, around an eighth occurring once; the ten biggest clones make up around 0.12%. Germline CDR1 is SGHTA and CDR2 is FQGNSA. CDR3 length: 15 amino acids. V shed 6 bases and J 3 bases; nucleotides not matched to a gene: 8. The study, taken as a whole, reports: TCRB CDR3s were moderately but significantly shorter in Type 1 diabetes patients in all four CD4+ subsets.

The sequenced sample consisted of naive CD4+ T cells from blood. The receptor comes from a man aged 25-45 years with type 1 diabetes. The rearrangement joins TRBV7-2 to TRBJ1-5, with 7 bases matching TRBD1. The CDR3 bases are TGTGCCAGCAGAGTTACAGGGGCTCTCAATCAGCCCCAGCATTTT. This encodes CASRVTGALNQPQHF.